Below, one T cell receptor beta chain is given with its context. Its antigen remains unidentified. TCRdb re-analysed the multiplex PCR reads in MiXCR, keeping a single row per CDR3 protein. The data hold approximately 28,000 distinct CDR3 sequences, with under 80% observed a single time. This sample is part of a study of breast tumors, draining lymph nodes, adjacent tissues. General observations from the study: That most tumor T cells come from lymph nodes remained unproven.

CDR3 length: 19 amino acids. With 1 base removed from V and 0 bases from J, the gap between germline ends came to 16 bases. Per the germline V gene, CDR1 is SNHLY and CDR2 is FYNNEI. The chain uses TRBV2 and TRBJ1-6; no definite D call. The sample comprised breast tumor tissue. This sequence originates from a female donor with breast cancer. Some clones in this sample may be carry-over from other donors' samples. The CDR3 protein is CASSEVGADPSSYNSPLHF. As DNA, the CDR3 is TGTGCCAGCAGTGAAGTGGGTGCAGACCCGAGCTCCTATAATTCACCCCTCCACTTT.